What follows describes a single TCR beta chain. This entry comes from a study of Tregs in tolerant kidney transplant recipients. Generated by immunoSEQ multiplex PCR, the TCRdb table keeps only in-frame clones and is missing some. The sample carries tens of thousands of clones, 80% to 90% recorded once. Sequenced here: Tregs from blood, sampled before the transplant. The source is a human donor who received a combined kidney and bone marrow transplant.

The CDR3 DNA reads TGTGCCACCAGCAGAGAGAAGGGATTCGGTAGCTACACCTTC. It is translated as CATSREKGFGSYTF. This chain joins TRBV15 and TRBJ1-2, with no clear D. Germline V gene lookup returns CDR1 LNHNV and CDR2 YYDKDF (reference sequence). V lost 0 bases and J lost 9, with 14 bases in between. The CDR3 runs 14 residues.